The TCR beta chain under discussion was sequenced for a study of T cells of healthy individuals. TCRdb processed the 5' RACE reads anew with MiXCR; each CDR3 protein has one entry. The sample has tens of thousands of distinct CDR3 sequences; around 15% are singletons. CDR1 and CDR2 from the germline V gene are SGHAT and FQDESV (reference sequence). V gave up 4 bases and J gave up 6 bases; unmatched junction bases: 8. The CDR3 contains 15 residues. This clonotype has a count of ten or more. This sequence originates from a human donor in good health. The chain carries TRBV11-1 and TRBJ2-2, with 7 positions matching TRBD2. CDR3 nucleotide sequence: TGTGCCAGCAGCTCGACTTATGGGGGGGCCGGGGAGCTGTTTTTT. Amino acid sequence: CASSSTYGGAGELFF.